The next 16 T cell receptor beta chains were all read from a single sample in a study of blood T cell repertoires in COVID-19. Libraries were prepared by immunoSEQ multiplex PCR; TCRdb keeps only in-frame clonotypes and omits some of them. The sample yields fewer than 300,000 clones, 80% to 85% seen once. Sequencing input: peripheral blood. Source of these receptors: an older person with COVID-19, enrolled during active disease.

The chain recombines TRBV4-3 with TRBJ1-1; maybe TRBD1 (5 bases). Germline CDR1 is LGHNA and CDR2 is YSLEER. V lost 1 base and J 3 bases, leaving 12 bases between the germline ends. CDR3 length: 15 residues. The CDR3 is CASSQVPGRDTEAFF. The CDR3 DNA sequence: TGCGCCAGCAGCCAAGTCCCAGGGAGGGACACTGAAGCTTTCTTT.

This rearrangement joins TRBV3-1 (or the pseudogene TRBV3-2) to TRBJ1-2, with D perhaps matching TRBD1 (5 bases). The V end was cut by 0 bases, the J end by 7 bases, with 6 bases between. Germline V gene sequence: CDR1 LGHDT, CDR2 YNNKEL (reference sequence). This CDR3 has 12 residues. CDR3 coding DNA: TGTGCCAGCAGCCAAGATCAGGGTGGCTACACCTTC. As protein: CASSQDQGGYTF.

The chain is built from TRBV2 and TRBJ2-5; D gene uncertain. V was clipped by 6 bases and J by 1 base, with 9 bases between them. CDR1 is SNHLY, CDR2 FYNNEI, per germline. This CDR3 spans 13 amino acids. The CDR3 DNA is TGTGCCAGCAGGCGCCTAACCCAAGAGACCCAGTACTTC. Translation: CASRRLTQETQYF.

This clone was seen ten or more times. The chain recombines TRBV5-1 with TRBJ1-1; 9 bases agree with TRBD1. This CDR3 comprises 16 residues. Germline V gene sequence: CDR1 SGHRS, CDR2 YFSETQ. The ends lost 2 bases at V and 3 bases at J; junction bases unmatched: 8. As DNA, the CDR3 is TGCGCCAGCAGCTTCATTACAGGGGGCATGGACACTGAAGCTTTCTTT. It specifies CASSFITGGMDTEAFF. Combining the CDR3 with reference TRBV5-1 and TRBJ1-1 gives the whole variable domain KAGVTQTPRYLIKTRGQQVTLSCSPISGHRSVSWYQQTPGQGLQFLFEYFSETQRNKGNFPGRFSGRQFSNSRSEMNVSTLELGDSALYLCASSFITGGMDTEAFFGQGTRLTVV.

In DNA form, the CDR3 reads TGTGCCAGCAGCTTAAGGGGCGGGGGAACCTACGAGCAGTACTTC. Translating gives CASSLRGGGTYEQYF. The V and J genes are TRBV7-3 and TRBJ2-7; TRBD2 aligns across 7 bases. The J segment lost 2 bases and the V segment lost 1 base, leaving 5 bases of the junction unmatched. CDR3 length: 15 amino acids. CDR1 is SGHTA and CDR2 is FQGTGA in the germline V gene.

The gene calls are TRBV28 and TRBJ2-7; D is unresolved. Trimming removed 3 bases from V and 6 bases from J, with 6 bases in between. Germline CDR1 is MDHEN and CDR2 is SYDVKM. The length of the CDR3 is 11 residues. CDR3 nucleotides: TGTGCCAGCAGTTTCGTCGGCGAGCAGTACTTC. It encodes CASSFVGEQYF.

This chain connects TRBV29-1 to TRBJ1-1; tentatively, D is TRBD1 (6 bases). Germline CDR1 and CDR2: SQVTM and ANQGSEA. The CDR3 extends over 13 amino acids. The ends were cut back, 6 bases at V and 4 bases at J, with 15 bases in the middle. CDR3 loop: CSVQGSFGTEAFF. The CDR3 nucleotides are TGCAGCGTCCAGGGGTCTTTTGGCACTGAAGCTTTCTTT.

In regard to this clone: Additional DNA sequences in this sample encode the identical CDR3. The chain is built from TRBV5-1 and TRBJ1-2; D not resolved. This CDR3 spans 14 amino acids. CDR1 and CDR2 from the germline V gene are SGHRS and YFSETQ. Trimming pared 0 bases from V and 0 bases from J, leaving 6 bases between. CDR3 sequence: CASSLDRANYGYTF. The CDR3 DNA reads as TGCGCCAGCAGCTTGGATCGAGCTAACTATGGCTACACCTTC.

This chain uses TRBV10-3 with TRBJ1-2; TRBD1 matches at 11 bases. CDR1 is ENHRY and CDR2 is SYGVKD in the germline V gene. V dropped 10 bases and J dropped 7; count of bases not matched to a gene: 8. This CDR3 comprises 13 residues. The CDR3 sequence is CATRTGGASGYTF. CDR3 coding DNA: TGTGCCACGCGGACAGGGGGCGCGTCTGGCTACACCTTC.

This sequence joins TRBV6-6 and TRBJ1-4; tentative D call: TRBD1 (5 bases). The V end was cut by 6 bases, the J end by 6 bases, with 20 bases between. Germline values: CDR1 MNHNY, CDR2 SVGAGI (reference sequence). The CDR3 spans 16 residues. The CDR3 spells CASSKPPRRGDEKLFF. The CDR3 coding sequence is TGTGCCAGCAGCAAACCACCGAGGAGGGGTGATGAAAAACTGTTTTTT.

The CDR3 reads CASSLSGNAGELFF. The CDR3 DNA sequence: TGTGCCAGCAGTTTGTCGGGAAACGCCGGGGAGCTGTTTTTT. The V and J genes are TRBV6-6 and TRBJ2-2; D is possibly TRBD2 (5 bases). Per germline, CDR1 MNHNY and CDR2 SVGAGI (reference sequence). The CDR3 contains 14 residues. The germline V and J ends were trimmed by 4 bases and 6 bases, with 12 bases remaining between them.

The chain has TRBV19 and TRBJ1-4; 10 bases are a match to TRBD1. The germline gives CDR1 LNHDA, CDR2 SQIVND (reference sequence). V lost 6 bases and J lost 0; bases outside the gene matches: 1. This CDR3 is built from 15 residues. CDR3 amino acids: CASSGTGATNEKLFF. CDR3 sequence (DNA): TGTGCCAGTAGCGGGACAGGGGCAACTAATGAAAAACTGTTTTTT.

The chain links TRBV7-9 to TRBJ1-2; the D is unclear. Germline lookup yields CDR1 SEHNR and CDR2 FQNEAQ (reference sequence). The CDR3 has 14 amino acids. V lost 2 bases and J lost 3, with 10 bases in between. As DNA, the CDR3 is TGTGCCAGCAGCTTACGCGGGTCAGACTATGGCTACACCTTC. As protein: CASSLRGSDYGYTF.

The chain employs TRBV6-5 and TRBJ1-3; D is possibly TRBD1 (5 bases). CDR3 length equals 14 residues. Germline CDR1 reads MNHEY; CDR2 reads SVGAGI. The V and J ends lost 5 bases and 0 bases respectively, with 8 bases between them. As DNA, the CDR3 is TGTGCCAGCAGTCTCGACAGCTCTGGAAACACCATATATTTT. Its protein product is CASSLDSSGNTIYF.

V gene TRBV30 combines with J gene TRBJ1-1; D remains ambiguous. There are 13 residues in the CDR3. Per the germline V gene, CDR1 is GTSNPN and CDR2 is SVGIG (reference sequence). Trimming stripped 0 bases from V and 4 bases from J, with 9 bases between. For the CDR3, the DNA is TGTGCCTGGAGTGTACTTCGGGGCACTGAAGCTTTCTTT. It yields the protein CAWSVLRGTEAFF.

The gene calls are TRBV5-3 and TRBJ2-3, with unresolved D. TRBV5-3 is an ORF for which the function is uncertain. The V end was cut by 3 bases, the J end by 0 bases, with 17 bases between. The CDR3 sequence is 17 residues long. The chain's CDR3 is CARSSTDLNSSTDTQYF. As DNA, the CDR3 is TGTGCCAGAAGCTCTACCGACTTAAACTCTAGCACAGATACGCAGTATTTT.